The 8 T cell receptor beta chains in this list originate from one sample, sequenced in a study of T cell changes during pregnancy in multiple sclerosis. Repertoires were generated with immunoSEQ multiplex PCR, while TCRdb's copy carries only in-frame clones and drops some. This table has approximately 52,000 clones, almost 95% appearing once. The source material was CD4+ T cells from peripheral blood mononuclear cells, sampled in the third trimester of pregnancy. The receptors originated from a female donor with multiple sclerosis, enrolled in a pregnancy study.

This chain joins TRBV9 and TRBJ2-5; 11 nucleotides line up with TRBD2. J lost 4 bases, V lost 5 bases, and 7 bases had no gene match. The CDR3 sequence is 15 residues long. CDR1 is SGDLS, CDR2 YYNGEE, per germline. The CDR3: CASSDRTSGSETQYF. CDR3 in DNA: TGTGCCAGCAGTGACCGGACTAGCGGGTCAGAGACCCAGTACTTC. Using reference TRBV9 and TRBJ2-5 for the parts outside the CDR3, the full variable domain is DSGVTQTPKHLITATGQRVTLRCSPRSGDLSVYWYQQSLDQGLQFLIQYYNGEERAKGNILERFSAQQFPDLHSELNLSSLELGDSALYFCASSDRTSGSETQYFGPGTRLLVL.

Concerning this clone itself: Different DNA sequences within this sample yield the same CDR3. The chain joins TRBV27 to TRBJ2-4, with a possible D match to TRBD1 (6 bases). CDR1 is MNHEY and CDR2 is SMNVEV in the germline V gene (reference sequence). This CDR3 spans 16 amino acids. Trimming pared 0 bases from V and 0 bases from J, leaving 9 bases between. CDR3 bases: TGTGCCAGCAGTTTATCTAGGGGGTTAGCCAAAAACATTCAGTACTTC. It translates to CASSLSRGLAKNIQYF.

The rearrangement uses TRBV5-4 and TRBJ1-1; D gene uncertain. CDR3 size: 14 residues. Germline lookup yields CDR1 SGHNT and CDR2 YYREEE (reference sequence). The germline V and J ends were trimmed by 4 bases and 4 bases, with 14 bases remaining between them. The CDR3 nucleotides are TGTGCCAGCAGCAGGGCCGGACGGGGCACTGAAGCTTTCTTT. Translated: CASSRAGRGTEAFF.

The chain joins TRBV7-6 to TRBJ1-1; D gene uncertain. The germline V and J ends were trimmed by 1 base and 8 bases, with 14 bases remaining between them. The CDR3 is 14 amino acids. Germline CDR1 is SGHVS and CDR2 is FNYEAQ. Written as DNA, the CDR3 is TGTGCCAGCAGCTTAGAGGCGCGGCTCGGGGAAGCTTTCTTT. Translating gives CASSLEARLGEAFF.

This rearrangement joins TRBV28 to TRBJ2-3; 10 nucleotides agree with TRBD1. Trimming at V came to 5 bases and at J to 1 base, leaving 6 bases not matched to a gene. The CDR3 loop spans 16 amino acids. Germline V gene sequence: CDR1 MDHEN, CDR2 SYDVKM. This chain's CDR3 is CASSDPGTGGTDTQYF. CDR3 nucleotide sequence: TGTGCCAGCAGTGACCCCGGGACAGGGGGCACAGATACGCAGTATTTT.

The chain joins TRBV7-3 to TRBJ2-2; a weak D match, TRBD1 (7 bases). The CDR3 totals 16 residues. Deletions cut 4 bases from V and 4 bases from J, with 16 bases between. Germline assignment: CDR1 SGHTA and CDR2 FQGTGA. The CDR3 protein is CASSSSGGSGTGELFF. Here the CDR3 DNA reads TGTGCCAGCAGCTCGTCAGGGGGGAGCGGCACCGGGGAGCTGTTTTTT.

The chain couples TRBV5-6 to TRBJ1-1, with D hard to call. Per germline, CDR1 SGHDT and CDR2 YYEEEE. The CDR3 has 13 residues. Trimming pared 3 bases from V and 0 bases from J, leaving 6 bases between. The CDR3 spells CASSYYMNTEAFF. The CDR3 coding sequence is TGTGCCAGCAGCTATTACATGAACACTGAAGCTTTCTTT.

The count of this clone is one. The chain employs TRBV28 and TRBJ1-2; D is undetermined. Germline values: CDR1 MDHEN, CDR2 SYDVKM. The CDR3 consists of 14 residues. V was trimmed by 8 bases and J by 4 bases, leaving 17 bases between them. The CDR3 reads CASSTPGRPYGYTF. CDR3 DNA: TGTGCCAGCTCAACCCCGGGGAGACCCTATGGCTACACCTTC.